The rows below give T cell receptor beta chains drawn from one sample of a study of CD8 T cell repertoires and HIV-1 epitope variants. Using immunoSEQ multiplex PCR, the repertoire was profiled, and TCRdb retains in-frame clones only, with some absent. The sample yields a few thousand clones, 55% to 70% seen once. Which antigens these TCRs recognize remains unknown. Sequencing was performed on cultured CD8+ T cells derived from PBMCs. The receptor set was obtained from a male donor with HIV. The CDR3 runs from the conserved cysteine through the conserved F or W. The D gene is left open where the match is weak. Only part of the rows carry a size: once, few, many, or a class if the clone is expanded.

TRBJ2-5 | - | - | TRBV7-2 | CASSLARRAQETQYF
TRBJ2-7 | - | - | TRBV2 | CASILQDLSYEQYF
TRBJ2-7 | TRBD2 | once | TRBV7-2 | CASSLGGENEQYF
TRBJ1-1 | TRBD1 | - | TRBV28 | CASSLATGKAFF
TRBJ1-1 | - | - | TRBV4-1 | CASSQGTAEAFF
TRBJ2-7 | - | - | TRBV5-6 | CASSLGQSSEQYF
TRBJ2-2 | - | once | TRBV7-2 | CASSLVGGQAGELFF
TRBJ2-7 | - | - | TRBV5-1 | CASSLGEGFTYEQYF
TRBJ2-2 | - | - | TRBV19 | CASTPATGPASNTGELFF
TRBJ1-5 | - | - | TRBV15 | CATSRDNQPQHF
TRBJ1-1 | - | - | TRBV4-1 | CASSQGGSTEAFF
TRBJ1-2 | TRBD1 | - | TRBV11-2 | CASSFGQGDVYGYTF
TRBJ2-7 | - | once | TRBV6-5 | CASSYSGPTYEQYF
TRBJ1-2 | - | once | TRBV15 | CATSPRLLGGYTF
TRBJ2-1 | - | - | TRBV28 | CASSLAYRSSYNEQFF
TRBJ2-7 | TRBD1 | - | TRBV28 | CASRPTGGYEQYF
TRBJ2-1 | TRBD1 | - | TRBV27 | CASKRTGSYNEQFF
TRBJ2-1 | - | - | TRBV19 | CASSIGDYNEQFF
TRBJ2-2 | - | - | TRBV6-5 | CASSYSTQSELFF
TRBJ2-7 | TRBD2 | - | TRBV29-1 | CSVEDLQGGYEQYF
TRBJ2-7 | - | - | TRBV28 | CASSLARGDEQYF
TRBJ1-1 | TRBD1 | - | TRBV28 | CASSLFLDRSNTEAFF
TRBJ2-7 | TRBD1 | - | TRBV5-6 | CASSGGQAPYEQYF
TRBJ2-1 | TRBD1 | - | TRBV6-1 | CASSEARADRDNEQFF
TRBJ2-7 | TRBD2 | - | TRBV7-8 | CASSRQLAGKNYEQYF
TRBJ2-2 | TRBD1 | - | TRBV4-1 | CASSSGTGGTGELFF
TRBJ2-5 | - | few | TRBV2 | CASSDPDSAWGTQYF
TRBJ2-1 | - | few | TRBV4-3 | CASSQDVASIYNEQFF
TRBJ1-4 | - | - | TRBV7-9 | CASSLVGTEKLFF
TRBJ2-7 | TRBD2 | - | TRBV7-6 | CASSAWGEGYEQYF
TRBJ2-7 | - | - | TRBV13 | CASSIGETNYEQYF
TRBJ1-2 | TRBD1 | - | TRBV28 | CASSHARDRGIYGYTF
TRBJ1-6 | - | few | TRBV21-1 | CASSKPRRNSPLHF
TRBJ2-7 | TRBD1 | - | TRBV5-6 | CASGSGTGTYEQYF
TRBJ1-1 | - | - | TRBV15 | CATSRDRDISEAFF
TRBJ1-1 | - | - | TRBV28 | CASSLIREDLNTEAFF
TRBJ2-1 | TRBD1 | once | TRBV7-6 | CASSLTGGYGQFF
TRBJ1-6 | - | medium-sized | TRBV5-6 | CASSLGAVSPLHF
TRBJ2-1 | TRBD2 | few | TRBV19 | CASSIRSGSGNEQFF
TRBJ1-1 | TRBD1 | - | TRBV6-4 | CASSSPGTGVISTEAFF
TRBJ2-5 | - | few | TRBV6-4 | CASSDRGRETQYF
TRBJ2-3 | TRBD1 | - | TRBV13 | CASSFLPDRVADTQYF
TRBJ1-2 | TRBD1 | - | TRBV5-6 | CASSSGTGQSYGYTF
TRBJ1-1 | - | once | TRBV5-4 | CASSLGGNTEAFF
TRBJ2-1 | - | - | TRBV6-5 | CASSKTGFNEQFF
TRBJ1-3 | - | few | TRBV10-3 | CAISEPAGMTPGNTIYF
TRBJ2-1 | - | - | TRBV5-8 | CASSLGGPYNEQFF
TRBJ2-3 | - | - | TRBV7-9 | CASEGVEDTQYF
TRBJ1-1 | TRBD1 | - | TRBV10-3 | CAISETGGDTEAFF
TRBJ2-1 | - | - | TRBV6-5 | CASSSGGISYNEQFF
TRBJ1-5 | - | few | TRBV6-6 | CASHHGGGQPQHF
TRBJ2-3 | TRBD2 | - | TRBV7-9 | CACQTSGNSDTQYF